This TCR beta chain derives from a study of T cells expressing NK-cell markers. Study-level background: Each TCR beta repertoire originated in sorted T cells that were CD3+CD56+NKG2C+, CD3+CD56+NKG2C- or CD3+CD56-NKG2C+.

From its re-call of the 5' RACE reads, TCRdb lists each CDR3 protein once, without DNA. Its clone listing holds about 540,000 distinct CDR3 sequences. Points from the study as a whole: Several donors likewise had their CD3+CD56-NKG2C+ fraction led by these clonotypes.

Comment on this clonotype: The antigen is undetermined.

The source of this sequence is a man aged 18 to 29 in good health. Sequencing was carried out using blood T cells: a sorted CD56 or NKG2C T cell subset, CD4+ or CD8+ T cells, or bulk PBMC T cells (not recorded which).

CDR3 residues: CSADISGSGTRYNEQFF. The chain carries TRBV29-1 and TRBJ2-1; there is no DNA to check the TCRdb D call of TRBD2. The CDR3 contains 17 residues. CDR1 is SQVTM and CDR2 is ANQGSEA in the germline V gene.